A single sample is the source of the 8 T cell receptor beta chains below, sequenced in a study of metastatic and nonmetastatic thyroid tumors. TCRdb used MiXCR to call clones anew from the PCR reads. Found here are roughly 14,000 clones, roughly 32% of them singletons; the top ten hold roughly 7%. Patients had received no treatment of any kind before thyroid surgery. Sequences were obtained from tumor tissue. The receptors come from a female donor with papillary thyroid cancer or a benign thyroid nodule (not recorded which). Some clones in this sample may be carry-over from other donors' samples.

This clone occurred a few times. CDR3 residues: CASSFAGGDYGYTF. The CDR3 region has the DNA TGTGCCAGCAGTTTCGCGGGGGGGGACTATGGCTACACCTTC. The rearrangement links TRBV27 to TRBJ1-2; D is possibly TRBD1 (5 bases). This CDR3 contains 14 residues. Germline V gene sequence: CDR1 MNHEY, CDR2 SMNVEV (reference sequence). Trimming shortened V by 3 bases and J by 3 bases, and 11 bases separated the two germline ends.

By sample share, this clone is medium-sized. The chain combines TRBV7-9 with TRBJ1-2; 10 bases agree with TRBD1. This CDR3 region has 13 residues. Germline trimming cut 5 bases from V and 6 bases from J; bases unmatched to any gene: 3. Germline CDR1 and CDR2: SEHNR and FQNEAQ (reference sequence). CDR3 in amino acids: CASSKTGGNGYTF. The CDR3 nucleotides read TGTGCCAGCAGCAAGACAGGGGGCAATGGCTACACCTTC. Full variable domain (rest looked up from reference TRBV7-9 and TRBJ1-2): DTGVSQNPRHKITKRGQNVTFRCDPISEHNRLYWYRQTLGQGPEFLTYFQNEAQLEKSRLLSDRFSAERPKGSFSTLEIQRTEQGDSAMYLCASSKTGGNGYTFGSGTRLTVV.

This clone is medium-sized (0.01 to 0.1%). This sequence joins TRBV5-1 and TRBJ2-1; D may correspond to TRBD1 or TRBD2 (5 bases each). Germline V gives CDR1 SGHRS, CDR2 YFSETQ. Trimming left V 0 bases short and J 9 bases short, with 16 bases between. The CDR3 runs to 15 residues. CDR3 coding DNA: TGCGCCAGCAGCTTGGGGGACCTCCCAGGCAGTGAGCAGTTCTTC. Its translation: CASSLGDLPGSEQFF.

This chain connects TRBV20-1 to TRBJ2-7; D gene uncertain. The germline V gene encodes CDR1 DFQATT and CDR2 SNEGSKA (reference sequence). V was trimmed by 2 bases and J by 2 bases, leaving 13 bases between them. The CDR3 runs 14 residues. The CDR3 sequence is CSARHHQETYEQYF. In DNA, the CDR3 is TGCAGTGCTAGACATCACCAGGAAACCTACGAGCAGTACTTC.

The chain recombines TRBV30 with TRBJ2-2, with D hard to call. The CDR3 loop spans 13 amino acids. Trimming removed 0 bases at V and 1 base at J, with 3 bases between. Germline V lookup: CDR1 GTSNPN, CDR2 SVGIG (reference sequence). The CDR3 coding sequence is TGTGCCTGGAGTGTACTGAACACCGGGGAGCTGTTTTTT. Protein sequence: CAWSVLNTGELFF.

This clone is deemed medium-sized. The chain links TRBV28 to TRBJ1-6; D ambiguous. Germline CDR1 is MDHEN and CDR2 is SYDVKM. The ends were cut back, 5 bases at V and 10 bases at J, with 9 bases in the middle. This CDR3 comprises 12 residues. CDR3 region: CASSTLLSPLHF. CDR3 in DNA: TGTGCCAGCAGTACACTTCTATCACCCCTCCACTTT.

In this sample, this clone is medium-sized. Other DNA sequences in the sample encode the same CDR3. V is TRBV10-3 and J is TRBJ2-2; TRBD1 aligns across 7 bases. CDR1 and CDR2 (germline): ENHRY, SYGVKD. V lost 5 bases and J lost 1; bases outside the gene matches: 4. The CDR3 runs to 15 residues. Here the CDR3 DNA reads TGTGCCATCAGTAAGTGGACAGGGAACACCGGGGAGCTGTTTTTT. It codes for CAISKWTGNTGELFF.

This chain connects TRBV19 to TRBJ1-2; 7 bases match TRBD1. V lost 3 bases, J lost 0 bases, and 4 bases stayed unmatched. There are 15 residues in the CDR3. Germline lookup yields CDR1 LNHDA and CDR2 SQIVND (reference sequence). CDR3 sequence (DNA): TGTGCCAGTAGTATGGGACAGAGGACTAACTATGGCTACACCTTC. Encoded protein: CASSMGQRTNYGYTF.